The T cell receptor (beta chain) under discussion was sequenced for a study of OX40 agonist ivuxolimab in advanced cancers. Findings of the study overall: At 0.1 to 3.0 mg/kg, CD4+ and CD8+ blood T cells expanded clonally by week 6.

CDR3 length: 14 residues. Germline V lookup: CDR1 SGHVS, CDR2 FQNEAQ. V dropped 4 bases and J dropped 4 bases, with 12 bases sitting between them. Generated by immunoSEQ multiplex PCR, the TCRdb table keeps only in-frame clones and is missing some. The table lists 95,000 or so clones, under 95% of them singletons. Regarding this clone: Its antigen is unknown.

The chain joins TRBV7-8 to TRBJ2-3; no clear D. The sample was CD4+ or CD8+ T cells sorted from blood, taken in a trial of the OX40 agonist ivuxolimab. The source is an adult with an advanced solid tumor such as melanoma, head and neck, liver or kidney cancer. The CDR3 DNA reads TGTGCCAGCAGCTCCACCCCTTGGGCAGATACGCAGTATTTT. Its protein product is CASSSTPWADTQYF.